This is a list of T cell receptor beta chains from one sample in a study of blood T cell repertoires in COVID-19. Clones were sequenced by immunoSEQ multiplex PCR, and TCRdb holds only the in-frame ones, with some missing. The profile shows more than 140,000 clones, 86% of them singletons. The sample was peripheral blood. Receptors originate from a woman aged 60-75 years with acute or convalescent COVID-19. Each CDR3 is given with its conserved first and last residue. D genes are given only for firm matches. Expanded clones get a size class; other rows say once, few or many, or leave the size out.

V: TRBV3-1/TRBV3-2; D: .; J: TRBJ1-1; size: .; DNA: TGTGCCAGCAGCCAATTCGGGGGTAATACTGAAGCTTTCTTT; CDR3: CASSQFGGNTEAFF
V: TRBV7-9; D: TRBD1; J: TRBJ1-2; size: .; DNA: TGTGCCAGCAGCTCCTCAGGGGGACCCAAGGATGGCTACACCTTC; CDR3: CASSSSGGPKDGYTF
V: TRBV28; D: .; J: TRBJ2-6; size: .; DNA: TGTGCCAGCAGTTTGGGCAGGGCCTCTGGGGCCAACGTCCTGACTTTC; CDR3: CASSLGRASGANVLTF
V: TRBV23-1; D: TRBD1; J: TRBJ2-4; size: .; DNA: TGCGCCAGCAGTCAATCGGGCCAGGGGGCTAGTAAAGGGCAGGCCAAAAACATTCAGTACTTC; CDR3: CASSQSGQGASKGQAKNIQYF
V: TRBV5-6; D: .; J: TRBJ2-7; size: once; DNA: TGTGCCAGCAGCAAACTGGGCCCGAACCCCTACGAGCAGTACTTC; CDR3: CASSKLGPNPYEQYF
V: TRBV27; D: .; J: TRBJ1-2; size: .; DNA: TGTGCCAGCAGTTCCTCCGGACAGTATGGCTACACCTTC; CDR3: CASSSSGQYGYTF
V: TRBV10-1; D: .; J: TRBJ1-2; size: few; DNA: TGCGCCAGCAGTGAGGGGAGCTATGGCTACACCTTC; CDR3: CASSEGSYGYTF
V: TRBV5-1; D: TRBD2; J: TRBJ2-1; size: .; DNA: TGCGCCAGCAGCTTCGGCACGACTAGCGGGATATACAATGAGCAGTTCTTC; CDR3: CASSFGTTSGIYNEQFF
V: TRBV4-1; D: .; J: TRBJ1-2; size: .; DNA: TGCGCCAGCAGCCAAGACCCCTCAGGGTTAAGCGGCTACACCTTC; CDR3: CASSQDPSGLSGYTF
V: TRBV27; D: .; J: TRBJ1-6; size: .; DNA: TGTGCCAGCAGTTTATCATGGGCTGCTTCCGGGACTGCTCGGGGACCCCTCCACTTT; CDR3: CASSLSWAASGTARGPLHF
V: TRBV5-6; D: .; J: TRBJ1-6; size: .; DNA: TGTGCCAGCAGCTTGTCGGGGAGATATTCACCCCTCCACTTT; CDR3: CASSLSGRYSPLHF
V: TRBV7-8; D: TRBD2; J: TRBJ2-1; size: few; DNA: TGTGCCAGCAGCTTAGACAGAGACTGGACTAGCGGGAGTAGCTCCTACAATGAGCAGTTCTTC; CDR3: CASSLDRDWTSGSSSYNEQFF
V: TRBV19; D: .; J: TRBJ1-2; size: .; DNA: TGTGCCAGTAGTTCGCGACTGTTCTCTGTTAACTATGGCTACACCTTC; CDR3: CASSSRLFSVNYGYTF
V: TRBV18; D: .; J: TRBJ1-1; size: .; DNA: TGTGCCAGCTCACCAAGCAGGGCGAACACTGAAGCTTTCTTT; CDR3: CASSPSRANTEAFF
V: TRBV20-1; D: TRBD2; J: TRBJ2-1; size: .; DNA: TGCAGTGCTAGTGTCCCCCTACTGGCGGGGGTAAATGAGCAGTTCTTC; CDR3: CSASVPLLAGVNEQFF
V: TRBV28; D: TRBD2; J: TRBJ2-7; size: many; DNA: TGTGCCAGCAGACGACTAGCGGGAACCTACGAGCAGTACTTC; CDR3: CASRRLAGTYEQYF
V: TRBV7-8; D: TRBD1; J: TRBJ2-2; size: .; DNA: TGTGCCCTCAGGACAGGGCCGGGCACCGGGGAGCTGTTTTTT; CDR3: CALRTGPGTGELFF
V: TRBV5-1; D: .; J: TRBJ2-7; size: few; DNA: TGCGCCAGCAGCTTGGACGCGGTGGCCTACGAGCAGTACTTC; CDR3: CASSLDAVAYEQYF
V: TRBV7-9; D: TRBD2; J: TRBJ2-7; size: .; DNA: TGTGCCAGCAGCACAACCCCGGGGGGTTACGAGCAGTACTTC; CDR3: CASSTTPGGYEQYF
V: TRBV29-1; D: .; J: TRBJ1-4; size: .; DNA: TGCAGCGTTGTCCCAACGGGGAATGAAAAACTGTTTTTT; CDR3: CSVVPTGNEKLFF
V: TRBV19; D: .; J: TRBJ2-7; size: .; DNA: TGTGCCAGTAGTGGGCACAGGGGGGGAACCTACGAGCAGTACTTC; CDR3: CASSGHRGGTYEQYF
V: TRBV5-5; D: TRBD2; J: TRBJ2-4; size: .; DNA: TGTGCCAGCAGACCCGTGTTGACTAGCGGGGGTAACATTCAGTACTTC; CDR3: CASRPVLTSGGNIQYF